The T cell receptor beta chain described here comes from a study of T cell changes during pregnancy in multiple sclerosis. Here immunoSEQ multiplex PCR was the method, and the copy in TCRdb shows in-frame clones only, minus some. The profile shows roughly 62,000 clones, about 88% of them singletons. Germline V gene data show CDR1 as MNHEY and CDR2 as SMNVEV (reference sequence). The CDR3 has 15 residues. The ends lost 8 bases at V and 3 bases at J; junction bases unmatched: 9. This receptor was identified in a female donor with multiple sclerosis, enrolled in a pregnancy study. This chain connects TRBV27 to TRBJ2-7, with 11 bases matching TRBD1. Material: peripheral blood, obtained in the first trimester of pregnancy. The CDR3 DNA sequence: TGTGCCAGCGGACAGGGGGCTTGGGGGAGCTACGAGCAGTACTTC. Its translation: CASGQGAWGSYEQYF.